This T cell receptor (beta chain) was identified during a study of shared clonotypes between healthy human individuals. CD8 cells regarded as naive lacked CD45RO, were positively chosen for CCR7, and omitted terminally differentiated effector memory CD45RA+ cells. Assay execution took place at the deep level. An even split of each subset's genomic DNA across several immunoSEQ plates was performed. Original analysis: Owing to the provision of junction-only sequences devoid of quality scores by immunoSEQ, filtering differed. Produced via immunoSEQ multiplex PCR; TCRdb's table is partial and in-frame only. V and J calls and clone size are as listed in that table; D and trimming were resolved from the DNA. Here the sample spans 2 million to 2.5 million clones, less than 95% being singletons. The CDR3 contains 13 residues. Trimming shortened V by 0 bases and J by 4 bases, and 7 bases separated the two germline ends. Germline V CDR1 and CDR2: SGHRS, YFSETQ.

The sequenced material came from naive CD8+ T cells sorted from blood. The gene calls are TRBV5-1 and TRBJ1-2; D remains ambiguous. This sequence was found in a man aged 18 to 30 in good health. In DNA, the CDR3 is TGCGCCAGCAGCTTGGGAGAGACCTATGGCTACACCTTC. Encoded protein: CASSLGETYGYTF. Full variable domain (missing parts from reference TRBV5-1 and TRBJ1-2): KAGVTQTPRYLIKTRGQQVTLSCSPISGHRSVSWYQQTPGQGLQFLFEYFSETQRNKGNFPGRFSGRQFSNSRSEMNVSTLELGDSALYLCASSLGETYGYTFGSGTRLTVV.